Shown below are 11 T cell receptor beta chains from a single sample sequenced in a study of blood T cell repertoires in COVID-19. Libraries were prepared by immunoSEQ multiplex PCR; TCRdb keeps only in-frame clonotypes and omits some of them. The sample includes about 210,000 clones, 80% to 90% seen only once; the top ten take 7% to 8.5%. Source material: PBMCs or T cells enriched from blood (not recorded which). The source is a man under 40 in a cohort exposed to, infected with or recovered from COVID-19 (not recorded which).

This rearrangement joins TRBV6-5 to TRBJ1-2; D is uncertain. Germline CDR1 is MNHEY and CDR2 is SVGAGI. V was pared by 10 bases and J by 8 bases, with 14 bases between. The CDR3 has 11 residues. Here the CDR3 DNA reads TGTGCCACTCTAGGAATATCGGGCTACACCTTC. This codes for CATLGISGYTF.

CDR3 bases: TGCAGCGTCCGACTAGCGGACAATGAGCAGTTCTTC. This sequence encodes CSVRLADNEQFF. The genes are TRBV29-1 and TRBJ2-1, with 9 bases lining up with TRBD2. V was clipped by 6 bases and J by 5 bases; unmatched bases: 2. The length of the CDR3 is 12 residues. Per the germline V gene, CDR1 is SQVTM and CDR2 is ANQGSEA.

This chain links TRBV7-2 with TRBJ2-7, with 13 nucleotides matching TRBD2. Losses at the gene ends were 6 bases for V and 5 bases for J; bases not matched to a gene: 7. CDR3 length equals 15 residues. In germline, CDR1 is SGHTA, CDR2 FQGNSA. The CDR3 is CASSKLAGGPHEQYF. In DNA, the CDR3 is TGTGCCAGCAGTAAACTAGCGGGAGGGCCCCACGAGCAGTACTTC.

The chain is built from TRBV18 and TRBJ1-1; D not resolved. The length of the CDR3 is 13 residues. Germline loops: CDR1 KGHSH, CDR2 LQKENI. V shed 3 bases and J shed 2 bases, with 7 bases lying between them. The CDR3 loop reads CASSPQLNTEAFF. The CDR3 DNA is TGTGCCAGCTCACCTCAACTTAACACTGAAGCTTTCTTT.

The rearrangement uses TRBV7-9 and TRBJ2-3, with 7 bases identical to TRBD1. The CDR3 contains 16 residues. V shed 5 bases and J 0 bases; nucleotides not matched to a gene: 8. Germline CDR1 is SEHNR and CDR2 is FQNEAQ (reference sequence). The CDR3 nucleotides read TGTGCCAGCAGCCATGGGACAGCCTATAGCACAGATACGCAGTATTTT. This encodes CASSHGTAYSTDTQYF. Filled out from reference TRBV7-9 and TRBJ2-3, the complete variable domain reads DTGVSQNPRHKITKRGQNVTFRCDPISEHNRLYWYRQTLGQGPEFLTYFQNEAQLEKSRLLSDRFSAERPKGSFSTLEIQRTEQGDSAMYLCASSHGTAYSTDTQYFGPGTRLTVL.

The CDR3 region has the DNA TGTGCCAGCAGCCTTCAATCCGGGAGGGCCCGCGAGTACAATGAGCAGTTCTTC. Its protein product is CASSLQSGRAREYNEQFF. This chain connects TRBV7-2 to TRBJ2-1; 8 bases align to TRBD2. Germline V gene lookup returns CDR1 SGHTA and CDR2 FQGNSA. The CDR3 length is 18 residues. With 5 bases clipped from V and 4 bases from J, the junction kept 16 bases outside the gene matches. Full variable domain (missing parts from reference TRBV7-2 and TRBJ2-1): GAGVSQSPSNKVTEKGKDVELRCDPISGHTALYWYRQSLGQGLEFLIYFQGNSAPDKSGLPSDRFSAERTGGSVSTLTIQRTQQEDSAVYLCASSLQSGRAREYNEQFFGPGTRLTVL.

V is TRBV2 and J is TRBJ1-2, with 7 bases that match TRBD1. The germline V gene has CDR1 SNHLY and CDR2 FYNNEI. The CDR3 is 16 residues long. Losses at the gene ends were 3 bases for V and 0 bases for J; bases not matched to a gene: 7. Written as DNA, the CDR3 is TGTGCCAGCAGTGACCGTAGGACAGGATCTAACTATGGCTACACCTTC. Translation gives CASSDRRTGSNYGYTF.

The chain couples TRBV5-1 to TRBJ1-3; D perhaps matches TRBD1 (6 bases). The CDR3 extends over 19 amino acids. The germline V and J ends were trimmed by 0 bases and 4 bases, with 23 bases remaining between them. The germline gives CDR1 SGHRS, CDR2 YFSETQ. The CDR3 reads CASSLAWTRARGRGNTIYF. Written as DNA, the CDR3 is TGCGCCAGCAGCTTGGCCTGGACCCGGGCCAGGGGCCGGGGAAACACCATATATTTT.

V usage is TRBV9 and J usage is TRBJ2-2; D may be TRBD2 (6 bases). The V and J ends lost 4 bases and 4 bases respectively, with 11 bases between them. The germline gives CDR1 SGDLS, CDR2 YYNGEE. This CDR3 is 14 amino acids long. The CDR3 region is CASSSGVITGELFF. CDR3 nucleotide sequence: TGTGCCAGCAGCTCGGGAGTAATCACCGGGGAGCTGTTTTTT.

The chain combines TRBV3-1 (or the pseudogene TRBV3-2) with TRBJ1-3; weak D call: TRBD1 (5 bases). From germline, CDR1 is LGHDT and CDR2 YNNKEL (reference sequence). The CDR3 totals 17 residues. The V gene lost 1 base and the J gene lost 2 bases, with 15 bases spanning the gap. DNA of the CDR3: TGTGCCAGCAGCCAAGGAAAGGGGATGGAAGCTGGAAACACCATATATTTT. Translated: CASSQGKGMEAGNTIYF.

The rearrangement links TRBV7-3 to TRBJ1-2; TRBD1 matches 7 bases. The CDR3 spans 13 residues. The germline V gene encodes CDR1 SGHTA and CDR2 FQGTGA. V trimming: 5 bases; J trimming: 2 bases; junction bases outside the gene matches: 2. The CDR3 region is CASSRGQNYGYTF. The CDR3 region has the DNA TGTGCCAGCAGCCGGGGACAGAACTATGGCTACACCTTC.